This T cell receptor (beta chain) is drawn from a study of immune cell composition in non-small cell lung cancer. Study-level findings and limits: Tumour-reactive clones were not shown to match dominant in vivo tumour clones.

The V and J ends lost 6 bases and 3 bases, in that order; junction bases with no gene match: 13. Germline V CDR1 and CDR2: MNHNS, SASEGT. The CDR3 covers 16 residues. To note about this clone: Antigen unknown.

Repertoires were generated with immunoSEQ multiplex PCR, while TCRdb's copy carries only in-frame clones and drops some. The data contain 4,500 or so clones, 78% of them singletons. The chain joins TRBV6-1 to TRBJ2-7, with TRBD2 identical over 8 bases. The specimen sequenced was lung tumor tissue. The source is a human donor with non-small cell lung cancer. CDR3 region: CASSESGSGSVYEQYF. In nucleotides, the CDR3 is TGTGCCAGCAGCGAAAGCGGGAGCGGGAGTGTCTACGAGCAGTACTTC.